This T cell receptor beta chain originates from a study of CD8 T cells in ankylosing spondylitis. Study observations and caveats: A motif of roughly eight highly homologous TCR beta variants was seen as apparently characteristic of ankylosing spondylitis blood.

This clonotype has a handful of counts. Its specificity is unknown. CDR3 size: 17 residues. CDR1 is SEHNR, CDR2 FQNEAQ, per germline (reference sequence). Trimming took 8 bases from V and 2 from J, leaving 22 bases between them. TCRdb reprocessed the 5' RACE reads with MiXCR, giving one entry per CDR3 protein. The table lists fewer than 750,000 distinct CDR3 sequences, around 19% of them singletons. The sequenced sample was blood, either unsorted or a sorted T cell fraction (not recorded which). The chain joins TRBV7-9 to TRBJ2-4, with a tentative D call TRBD2 (6 bases). This TCR derives from a male donor with ankylosing spondylitis. CDR3 sequence reads: CASDSQPGEATKNIQYF. In DNA form, the CDR3 reads TGTGCCAGCGATTCCCAGCCCGGGGAGGCGACCAAAAACATTCAGTACTTC.